The entry below describes one T cell receptor (beta chain). The data were obtained in a study of cytomegalovirus exposure and HLA in healthy donors. In the study overall: In a previous analysis, approximately 110 million unique TCR beta sequences were found from 150 million to 200 million T cells.

Nominally healthy donors were sampled, though unrecorded immune exposures were likely. PCR primers comprised 60 Vbeta and 13 Jbeta primers. Using immunoSEQ multiplex PCR, the repertoire was profiled, and TCRdb retains in-frame clones only, with some absent. The table lists some 98,000 clones, 80% to 85% of them singletons. This CDR3 comprises 15 residues. The germline V gene encodes CDR1 SGHAT and CDR2 FQDESV (reference sequence). Trimming stripped 5 bases from V and 1 base from J, with 13 bases between. This chain links TRBV11-1 with TRBJ2-3; tentatively, D is TRBD2 (6 bases). This sequence originates from a man aged 40-49 years in good health and CMV-seronegative. Sequenced: PBMCs. Written as DNA, the CDR3 is TGTGCCAGCAGCCGGGACTTCCGGGGCACAGATACGCAGTATTTT. Its translation is CASSRDFRGTDTQYF.